This T cell receptor beta chain appears in the sequencing data of a study of CD8+ T cells in alopecia areata. RNA was extracted and reverse transcribed into cDNA as the sequencing template. TCRdb's copy holds only in-frame clones and misses some; the assay was immunoSEQ multiplex PCR. This table holds 50,000 to 70,000 clones, about 44% found once. The CDR3 runs to 16 residues. CDR1 and CDR2 from the germline V gene are MDHEN and SYDVKM. After removal of 1 base from V and 6 bases from J, the junction contained 9 bases not matched to a gene. Study-wide findings and caveats: Clonality exceeded that of normal scalp in lesional scalp, most notably in alopecia totalis/universalis.

Of note for this clone: Its antigen is unidentified.

This TCR was recovered from a human donor with alopecia areata. This chain joins TRBV28 and TRBJ2-7, with 10 bases fitting TRBD1. The sample comprised NKG2D-low CD8+ T cells sorted from blood. The CDR3 nucleotides are TGTGCCAGCAGTTTATATCCGGGACAGGGGAGGAGCGAGCAGTACTTC. It translates to CASSLYPGQGRSEQYF.